This TCR beta chain was observed in a study of early T cells in non-severe SARS-CoV-2 infection. TCRdb reprocessed the 5' RACE reads via MiXCR and lists one record per CDR3 protein. The repertoire holds 32,000 or so distinct CDR3 sequences, with over 4.5% as singletons. Sequencing used whole blood. The clonotype originates from an adult who was a healthcare worker with PCR-confirmed SARS-CoV-2 infection or an uninfected control (not recorded which).

The CDR3 nucleotides are TGCAGTGCTAGACCTGCTCGACAGGGGGCTGCTAATGAAAAACTGTTTTTT. Its translation: CSARPARQGAANEKLFF. This sequence joins TRBV20-1 and TRBJ1-4, with 10 bases matching TRBD1. The V gene end was trimmed by 2 bases and the J gene end by 3 bases; junction bases not matched to a gene: 9. Germline V gene sequence: CDR1 DFQATT, CDR2 SNEGSKA (reference sequence). This CDR3 region has 17 residues.